The 25 T cell receptor beta chains below were found in one sample sequenced in a study of blood T cells in healthy people across ages. Next came a second PCR, run for roughly 6 to 11 cycles, which used a sample-barcoded 5' primer along with a J-beta primer mix. One entry per CDR3 protein results from TCRdb running MiXCR on the 5' RACE reads. The data hold about 670,000 distinct CDR3 sequences, with around 38% observed a single time. Material: blood. The receptors derive from a man aged 80 or over in good health.

This clonotype was detected only a few times. The chain couples TRBV27 to TRBJ1-4; 7 nucleotides line up with TRBD1. This CDR3 is 12 amino acids long. Germline V gene sequence: CDR1 MNHEY, CDR2 SMNVEV (reference sequence). V was pared by 4 bases and J by 12 bases, with 5 bases of the junction left unmatched. CDR3 loop: CASSSSTGELFF. The CDR3 DNA reads TGTGCCAGCAGTTCTTCTACAGGGGAACTGTTTTTT.

This chain links TRBV6-5 with TRBJ2-7, with TRBD1 matching 9 bases. V gave up 2 bases and J gave up 6 bases; unmatched junction bases: 23. The CDR3 consists of 20 residues. The germline CDR1 and CDR2 sequences are MNHEY and SVGAGI. CDR3 sequence (DNA): TGTGCCAGCAGTTACCGCGAGCCGGGACAGGGTAGCGGAAAGTTAGGCGAGCAGTACTTC. It yields the protein CASSYREPGQGSGKLGEQYF.

J is TRBJ2-7 and V is TRBV6-2 or TRBV6-3, with D possibly being TRBD2 (6 bases). In germline, CDR1 is MNHEY, CDR2 SVGEGT. V was pared by 6 bases and J by 1 base, with 13 bases between. This CDR3 comprises 14 residues. CDR3 DNA: TGTGCCAGCAGACGTCTAGCGTTGTCCTACGAGCAGTACTTC. Translating gives CASRRLALSYEQYF.

This clonotype was picked up a small number of times. V is TRBV4-3 and J is TRBJ1-1, with D tentatively TRBD1 (5 bases). Trimming removed 5 bases at V and 5 bases at J, with 9 bases between. The CDR3 loop spans 12 amino acids. Germline V lookup: CDR1 LGHNA, CDR2 YSLEER. The DNA for the CDR3 is TGCGCCAGCAGCAAAGGGGCTACTGAAGCTTTCTTT. Its protein product is CASSKGATEAFF.

V usage is TRBV11-2 and J usage is TRBJ1-5; D may be TRBD1 (6 bases). Per the germline V gene, CDR1 is SGHAT and CDR2 is FQNNGV. Trimming left V 5 bases short and J 3 bases short, with 14 bases between. The CDR3 is 15 amino acids. In nucleotides, the CDR3 is TGTGCCAGCAGCGATCACGGACAGCCCAATCAGCCCCAGCATTTT. It encodes CASSDHGQPNQPQHF.

Turning to this clonotype: This may be a read error: a much more frequent sequence differs by one nucleotide. The chain has TRBV7-2 and TRBJ2-3; D ambiguous. Germline V gives CDR1 SGHTA, CDR2 FQGNSA. The CDR3 has 13 residues. CDR3 coding DNA: TGTGCCAGCAGCTTAGCCCTCACAGATGCGCAGTATTTT. Translating it yields CASSLALTDAQYF.

The chain uses TRBV27 and TRBJ1-1; the D gene is possibly TRBD1 (5 bases). The CDR3 consists of 14 residues. Germline lookup yields CDR1 MNHEY and CDR2 SMNVEV (reference sequence). The V gene lost 5 bases and the J gene lost 5 bases, with 15 bases spanning the gap. CDR3 nucleotides: TGTGCCAGCAGTCCCCGGGACTGGGAGACTGAAGCTTTCTTT. Its translation is CASSPRDWETEAFF.

The rearrangement joins TRBV4-1 to TRBJ1-5; D ambiguous. The V and J ends lost 0 bases and 3 bases respectively, with 9 bases between them. Germline V gene data show CDR1 as MGHRA and CDR2 as YSYEKL. CDR3 size: 15 residues. The CDR3 coding sequence is TGCGCCAGCAGCCAAGATCGCACTGACAATCAGCCCCAGCATTTT. Its protein is CASSQDRTDNQPQHF.

The rearrangement uses TRBV20-1 and TRBJ2-2, with 10 nucleotides matching TRBD2. The CDR3 sequence is 14 residues long. J lost 7 bases, V lost 5 bases, and 7 bases had no gene match. Germline CDR1 DFQATT, CDR2 SNEGSKA (reference sequence). CDR3 region: CSARSGGGVGELFF. In DNA form, the CDR3 reads TGCAGTGCTCGGAGCGGGGGGGGCGTCGGGGAGCTGTTTTTT.

The chain is built from TRBV29-1 and TRBJ2-7, with 8 bases fitting TRBD1. This CDR3 spans 15 amino acids. Germline V CDR1 and CDR2: SQVTM, ANQGSEA. The trim removed 0 bases at V and 3 bases at J, leaving 7 bases unmatched. The CDR3 sequence: CSVEDSGTGGYEQYF. Written as DNA, the CDR3 is TGCAGCGTTGAAGATTCCGGGACAGGCGGCTACGAGCAGTACTTC.

This clonotype was counted between two and nine times. This chain uses TRBV20-1 with TRBJ2-7; 8 positions agree with TRBD2. The CDR3 sequence is 16 residues long. The V gene's germline CDR1 is DFQATT and CDR2 SNEGSKA (reference sequence). The V and J ends lost 1 base and 0 bases, in that order; junction bases with no gene match: 8. The CDR3 DNA reads as TGCAGTGCTAGAGGATCGACTAGCGTTGACTCCTACGAGCAGTACTTC. As protein: CSARGSTSVDSYEQYF.

This sequence joins TRBV6-2 or TRBV6-3 and TRBJ2-3, with 9 positions matching TRBD2. Germline V gene lookup returns CDR1 MNHEY and CDR2 SVGEGT. Trimming removed 2 bases from V and 1 base from J; junction bases left unmatched: 16. The CDR3 spans 20 residues. As DNA, the CDR3 is TGTGCCAGCAGTTACCAACTTAGCGGGGGCCCGTTTGTGGGCACAGATACGCAGTATTTT. Amino acid sequence: CASSYQLSGGPFVGTDTQYF.

The rearrangement uses TRBV28 and TRBJ1-2, with D uncertain. Trimming took 7 bases from V and 8 from J, leaving 11 bases between them. The CDR3 extends over 11 amino acids. Germline CDR1 is MDHEN and CDR2 is SYDVKM. This CDR3 reads CASTYKEGYTF. CDR3 coding DNA: TGTGCCAGCACTTACAAGGAAGGCTACACCTTC.

This chain joins TRBV7-2 and TRBJ1-2; 8 bases align to TRBD1. From germline, CDR1 is SGHTA and CDR2 FQGNSA. This CDR3 region has 16 residues. V dropped 0 bases and J dropped 4; count of bases not matched to a gene: 7. This CDR3 reads CASSLALTGGTYGYTF. Here the CDR3 DNA reads TGTGCCAGCAGCTTAGCGCTAACAGGGGGAACCTATGGCTACACCTTC.

Worth noting for this clonotype: A much larger clonotype is one base distant, so this may be a read error. The gene calls are TRBV7-2 and TRBJ2-1; 9 bases fit TRBD2. The CDR3 contains 16 residues. Germline CDR1 reads SGHTA; CDR2 reads FQGNSA. CDR3 sequence reads: CASSLWLAGSHNGQFF. For the CDR3, the DNA is TGTGCCAGCAGCTTATGGCTAGCGGGATCCCACAATGGGCAGTTCTTC.

This clonotype has just one count. A read error may account for a junction end that differs from germline. This sequence joins TRBV6-2 or TRBV6-3 and TRBJ2-7, with no clear D. This CDR3 has 12 residues. Germline values: CDR1 MNHEY, CDR2 SVGEGT. CDR3 region: CTSRDTSYEQYF. Written as DNA, the CDR3 is TGTACCAGCCGAGACACCTCCTACGAGCAGTACTTC.

The genes are TRBV24-1 and TRBJ1-5, with TRBD1 as a possible D gene (6 bases). The V end lost 4 bases, the J end lost 7 bases, and 16 bases lay between the germline ends. The CDR3 is 15 residues long. CDR1 and CDR2 from the germline V gene are KGHDR and SFDVKD. The CDR3 bases are TGTGCCACCAGTGACCCACAGGGCCCTGGCCAGCCCCAGCATTTT. It codes for CATSDPQGPGQPQHF.

This clonotype has a handful of counts. V usage is TRBV7-2 and J usage is TRBJ2-7; TRBD2 agrees at 7 bases. CDR3 length equals 15 residues. Germline CDR1 is SGHTA and CDR2 is FQGNSA. V trimming: 7 bases; J trimming: 3 bases; junction bases outside the gene matches: 12. CDR3: CASKFGPSGDYEQYF. CDR3 coding DNA: TGTGCCAGCAAGTTTGGGCCTAGCGGTGACTACGAGCAGTACTTC.

This clonotype came up many times. The chain employs TRBV7-9 and TRBJ2-3; the match to TRBD1 covers 7 bases. The ends lost 2 bases at V and 4 bases at J; junction bases unmatched: 9. CDR1 SEHNR and CDR2 FQNEAQ come from the germline V gene (reference sequence). This CDR3 region has 16 residues. CDR3 amino acids: CASSLSGTDYSDTQYF. CDR3 nucleotide sequence: TGTGCCAGCAGCTTATCCGGGACAGATTACTCAGATACGCAGTATTTT.

As concerns this clonotype: An end of the junction differs from the germline gene, which may be a read error. The chain is built from TRBV5-1 and TRBJ2-1; perhaps TRBD2 as D (6 bases). Germline CDR1 is SGHRS and CDR2 is YFSETQ. The CDR3 contains 15 residues. The CDR3 sequence: CASSSGLNSYSEQFF. In nucleotides, the CDR3 is TGCGCCAGCAGCTCTGGACTAAACTCTTACAGTGAGCAGTTCTTC.

The genes are TRBV6-2 or TRBV6-3 and TRBJ2-5, with TRBD2 matching 7 bases. The V gene end was trimmed by 3 bases and the J gene end by 5 bases; junction bases not matched to a gene: 3. The germline V gene has CDR1 MNHEY and CDR2 SVGEGT. This CDR3 spans 13 amino acids. CDR3 protein: CASSYLLAETQYF. CDR3 sequence (DNA): TGTGCCAGCAGTTATTTACTAGCGGAGACCCAGTACTTC.

J is TRBJ2-3 and V is TRBV24-1; tentative D call: TRBD2 (6 bases). Germline V gives CDR1 KGHDR, CDR2 SFDVKD. The CDR3 is made up of 15 amino acids. V gave up 5 bases and J gave up 2 bases, with 13 bases separating them. Written as DNA, the CDR3 is TGTGCCACCAGTGTGCCGGGGGACCCCACAGATACGCAGTATTTT. Its protein is CATSVPGDPTDTQYF.

V and J are TRBV20-1 and TRBJ1-6; D ambiguous. Trimming stripped 3 bases from V and 3 bases from J, with 3 bases between. CDR1 is DFQATT and CDR2 is SNEGSKA in the germline V gene (reference sequence). The CDR3 runs 12 residues. The CDR3 region has the DNA TGCAGTGCTAGGGACTATAATTCACCCCTCCACTTT. Protein product: CSARDYNSPLHF.

The chain links TRBV20-1 to TRBJ2-4, with 9 nucleotides matching TRBD1. V was pared by 3 bases and J by 6 bases, with 3 bases of the junction left unmatched. Germline values: CDR1 DFQATT, CDR2 SNEGSKA (reference sequence). The CDR3 length is 13 residues. The CDR3 is CSARGQGPNIQYF. CDR3 sequence (DNA): TGCAGTGCTAGGGGACAGGGACCAAACATTCAGTACTTC.

V and J are TRBV12-3 or TRBV12-4 and TRBJ2-1, with 8 bases matching TRBD2. V lost 8 bases, J lost 5 bases, and 8 bases stayed unmatched. The CDR3 is 14 residues long. The CDR3 protein is CASHGLAGNNEQFF. The CDR3 DNA sequence: TGTGCCAGCCATGGGCTAGCGGGCAACAATGAGCAGTTCTTC.